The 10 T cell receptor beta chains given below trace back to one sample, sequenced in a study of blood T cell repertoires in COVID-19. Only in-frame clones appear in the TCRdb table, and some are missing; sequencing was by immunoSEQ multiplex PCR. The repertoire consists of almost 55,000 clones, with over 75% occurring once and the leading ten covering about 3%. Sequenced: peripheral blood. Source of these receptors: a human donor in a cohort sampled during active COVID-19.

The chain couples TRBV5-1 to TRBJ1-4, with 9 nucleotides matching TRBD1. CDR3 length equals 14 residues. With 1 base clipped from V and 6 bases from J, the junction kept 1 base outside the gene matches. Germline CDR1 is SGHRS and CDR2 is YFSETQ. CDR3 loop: CASSLTGGDEKLFF. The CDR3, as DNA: TGCGCCAGCAGCTTGACAGGGGGCGATGAAAAACTGTTTTTT.

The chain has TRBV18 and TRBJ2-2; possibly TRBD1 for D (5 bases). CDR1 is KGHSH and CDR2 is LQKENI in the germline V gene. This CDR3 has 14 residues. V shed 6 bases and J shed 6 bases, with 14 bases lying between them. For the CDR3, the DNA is TGTGCCAGCTCGAACCGTACAGGCGCCGGGGAGCTGTTTTTT. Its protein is CASSNRTGAGELFF.

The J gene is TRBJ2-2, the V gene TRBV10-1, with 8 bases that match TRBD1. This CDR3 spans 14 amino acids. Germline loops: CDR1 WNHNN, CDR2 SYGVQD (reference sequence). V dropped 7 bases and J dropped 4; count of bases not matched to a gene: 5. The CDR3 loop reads CASNGQGGTGELFF. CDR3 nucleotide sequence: TGCGCCAGCAATGGACAGGGCGGCACCGGGGAGCTGTTTTTT.

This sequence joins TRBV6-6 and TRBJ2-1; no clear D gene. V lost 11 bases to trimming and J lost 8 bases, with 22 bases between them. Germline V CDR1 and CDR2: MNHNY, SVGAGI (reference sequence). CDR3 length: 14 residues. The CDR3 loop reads CAAVGTILSYEQFF. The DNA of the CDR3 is TGTGCCGCGGTGGGTACTATCCTATCCTATGAGCAGTTCTTC.

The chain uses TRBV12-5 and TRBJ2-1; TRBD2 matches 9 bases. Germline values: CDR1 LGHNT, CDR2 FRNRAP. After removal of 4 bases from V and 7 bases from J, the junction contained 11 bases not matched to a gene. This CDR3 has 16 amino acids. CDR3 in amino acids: CASGSLAGNVGNEQFF. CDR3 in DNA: TGTGCTAGTGGTTCCCTAGCGGGGAACGTGGGGAATGAGCAGTTCTTC.

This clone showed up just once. CDR3 protein: CASSLGGSVALNYGYTF. The CDR3 nucleotides are TGTGCCAGCAGCTTGGGAGGGAGCGTAGCACTCAACTATGGCTACACCTTC. This chain connects TRBV5-4 to TRBJ1-2; no reliable D call. The ends were cut back, 0 bases at V and 2 bases at J, with 17 bases in the middle. The V gene's germline CDR1 is SGHNT and CDR2 YYREEE (reference sequence). This CDR3 has 17 amino acids. Complete variable domain (other parts from reference TRBV5-4 and TRBJ1-2): ETGVTQSPTHLIKTRGQQVTLRCSSQSGHNTVSWYQQALGQGPQFIFQYYREEENGRGNFPPRFSGLQFPNYSSELNVNALELDDSALYLCASSLGGSVALNYGYTFGSGTRLTVV.

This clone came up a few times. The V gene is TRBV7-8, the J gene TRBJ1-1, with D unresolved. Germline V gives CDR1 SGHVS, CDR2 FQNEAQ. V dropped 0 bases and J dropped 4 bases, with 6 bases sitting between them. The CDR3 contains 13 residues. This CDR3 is CASSLAEGTEAFF. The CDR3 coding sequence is TGTGCCAGCAGCTTAGCGGAGGGCACTGAAGCTTTCTTT.

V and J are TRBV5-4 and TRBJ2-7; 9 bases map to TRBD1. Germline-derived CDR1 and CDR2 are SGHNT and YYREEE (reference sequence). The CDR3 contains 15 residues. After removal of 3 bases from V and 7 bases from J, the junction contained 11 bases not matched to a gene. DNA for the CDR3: TGTGCCAGCAGCTCCGGGACAGGGTCCCGGAGGGAGCAGTACTTC. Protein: CASSSGTGSRREQYF.

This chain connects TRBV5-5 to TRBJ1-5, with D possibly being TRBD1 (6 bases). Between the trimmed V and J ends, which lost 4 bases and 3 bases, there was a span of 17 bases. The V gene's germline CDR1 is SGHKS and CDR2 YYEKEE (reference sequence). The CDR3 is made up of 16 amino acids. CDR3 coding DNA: TGTGCCAGCAGCCCCTACGCAGGGGCAAACAATCAGCCCCAGCATTTT. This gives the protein CASSPYAGANNQPQHF.

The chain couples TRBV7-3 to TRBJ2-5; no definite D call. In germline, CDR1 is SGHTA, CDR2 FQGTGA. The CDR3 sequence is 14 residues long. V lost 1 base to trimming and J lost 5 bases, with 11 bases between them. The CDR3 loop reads CASSLNSGSETQYF. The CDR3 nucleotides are TGTGCCAGCAGCTTAAATTCCGGGTCCGAGACCCAGTACTTC.